This TCR beta chain originates from a study of blood T cell repertoires in COVID-19. V shed 3 bases, J shed 7 bases, and the junction held 10 bases outside the gene matches. The CDR3 has 15 amino acids. CDR1 SGDLS and CDR2 YYNGEE come from the germline V gene. This clone has a single count. Produced via immunoSEQ multiplex PCR; TCRdb's table is partial and in-frame only. The sample holds a few hundred thousand clones, 86% seen once. Sequencing was done on a sample of peripheral blood. The receptor was derived from a man aged 30 to 39 with active or convalescent COVID-19. This chain joins TRBV9 and TRBJ1-3; 7 positions match TRBD1. As DNA, the CDR3 is TGTGCCAGCAGCGACACAGGGGATCTTTGGAACACCATATATTTT. This codes for CASSDTGDLWNTIYF.